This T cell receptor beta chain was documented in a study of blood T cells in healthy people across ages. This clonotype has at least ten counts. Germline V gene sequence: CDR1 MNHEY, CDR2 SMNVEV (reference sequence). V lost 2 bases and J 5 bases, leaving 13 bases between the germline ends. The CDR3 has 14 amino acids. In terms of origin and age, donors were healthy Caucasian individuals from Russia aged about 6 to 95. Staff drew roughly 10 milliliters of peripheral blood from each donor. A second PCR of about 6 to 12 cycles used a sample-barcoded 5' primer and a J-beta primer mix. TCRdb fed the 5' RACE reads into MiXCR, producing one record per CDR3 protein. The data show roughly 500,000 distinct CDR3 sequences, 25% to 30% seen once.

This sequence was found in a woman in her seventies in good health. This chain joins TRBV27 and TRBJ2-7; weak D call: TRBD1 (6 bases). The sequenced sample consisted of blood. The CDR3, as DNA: TGTGCCAGCAGTTTAAAACAGGGAAACCACGAGCAGTACTTC. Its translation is CASSLKQGNHEQYF.